This TCR beta chain was obtained from a study of blood T cell repertoires in COVID-19. Overall study: Samples came from the United States, Italy and Spain, spanning acute and convalescent COVID-19. PBMCs, B-cell-depleted T cells, or T cells were the source of the cDNA or gDNA that made up the material.

Per the original methods: Estimates of nucleated cell counts were drawn from the amplification of reference gene primers. Repertoires were generated with immunoSEQ multiplex PCR, while TCRdb's copy carries only in-frame clones and drops some. V and J calls and clone size follow that table, whereas D and trimming were derived from the DNA. The profile covers approximately 150,000 clones, with approximately 88% appearing a single time and 2% to 2.5% taken by the ten largest. Sequences were obtained from peripheral blood. The clonotype originates from a man in his 70s with active COVID-19.

The DNA for the CDR3 is TGTGCCTGGAGTGTACTGGGCGGAGGCTATGGCTACACCTTC. Amino acid sequence: CAWSVLGGGYGYTF. The chain employs TRBV30 and TRBJ1-2; D is unclear. V lost 0 bases to trimming and J lost 4 bases, with 12 bases between them. The CDR3 totals 14 residues. Germline-derived CDR1 and CDR2 are GTSNPN and SVGIG (reference sequence).